These T cell receptor beta chains were read from a single sample in a study of blood T cells in healthy people across ages. TCRdb reprocessed the 5' RACE reads with MiXCR, giving one entry per CDR3 protein. The sample carries 650,000 to 800,000 distinct CDR3 sequences, 40% to 65% recorded once. The sequencing input was blood. The source is a woman older than 75 in good health. Both conserved end residues are part of each CDR3. The order of the fields is CDR3 protein, CDR3 DNA, J gene, V gene, clone size, D gene. A D gene is named only where the DNA matches it firmly. Rows may omit the clone size; those that give it use once, few, many or a size class.

CSVGRGAQETQYF	TGCAGCGTTGGTCGGGGGGCCCAAGAGACCCAGTACTTC	TRBJ2-5	TRBV29-1	many	NA
CASSSQGLNYGYTF	TGTGCCAGCAGTTCCCAGGGGTTAAACTATGGCTACACCTTC	TRBJ1-2	TRBV6-6	NA	NA
CASSYSRGLGTEAFF	TGTGCCAGCAGTTACTCTAGGGGGCTGGGAACTGAAGCTTTCTTT	TRBJ1-1	TRBV6-5	few	TRBD1
CASSLTSGAQETQYF	TGTGCCAGCAGTTTGACTAGTGGGGCGCAAGAGACCCAGTACTTC	TRBJ2-5	TRBV12-3/TRBV12-4	few	NA
CASSAGVDYGYTF	TGCGCCAGCAGCGCGGGCGTGGACTATGGCTACACCTTC	TRBJ1-2	TRBV5-1	NA	NA
CASSQVTREAFF	TGTGCCAGCAGCCAAGTTACGAGGGAAGCTTTCTTT	TRBJ1-1	TRBV14	NA	NA
CASSLGAEGSNQPQHF	TGTGCCAGCAGTTTAGGGGCCGAGGGAAGCAATCAGCCCCAGCATTTT	TRBJ1-5	TRBV12-3/TRBV12-4	NA	NA
CASSNGMWGTEAFF	TGCGCCAGCAGTAATGGGATGTGGGGCACTGAAGCTTTCTTT	TRBJ1-1	TRBV5-1	NA	NA
CASSDDRGTYEQYF	TGTGCCAGCAGTGATGACAGGGGGACCTACGAGCAGTACTTC	TRBJ2-7	TRBV25-1	NA	TRBD1
CASSQHDRGPSEQYF	TGCGCCAGCAGCCAACACGACAGGGGGCCCAGCGAGCAGTACTTC	TRBJ2-7	TRBV4-3	NA	TRBD1
CSATRDAVRSIQYF	TGCAGTGCTACCCGGGACGCAGTTCGGAGCATTCAGTACTTC	TRBJ2-4	TRBV20-1	many	NA
CASSPQFREQFF	TGTGCCAGCTCACCACAGTTTCGTGAGCAGTTCTTC	TRBJ2-1	TRBV18	NA	NA
CASSSELGQFYGYTF	TGTGCCAGCAGCAGCGAATTGGGACAGTTTTATGGCTACACCTTC	TRBJ1-2	TRBV5-5	NA	TRBD1
CSAFGLAGNNEQFF	TGCAGTGCTTTCGGACTAGCGGGGAACAATGAGCAGTTCTTC	TRBJ2-1	TRBV20-1	many	TRBD2
CASSLDYTAQYF	TGTGCCAGCAGCCTAGACTATACGGCGCAGTACTTC	TRBJ2-7	TRBV7-2	NA	NA
CAITPGQNTEAFF	TGTGCCATCACCCCGGGACAGAACACTGAAGCTTTCTTT	TRBJ1-1	TRBV10-3	NA	NA
CASSLASSLAKNIQYF	TGTGCCAGCAGCTTAGCGTCTAGTCTAGCCAAAAACATTCAGTACTTC	TRBJ2-4	TRBV7-2	NA	NA
CASSQAGAPNEQFF	TGCGCCAGCAGCCAAGCCGGGGCACCCAATGAGCAGTTCTTC	TRBJ2-1	TRBV5-1	NA	NA
CSAPASTEAFF	TGCAGTGCCCCAGCCTCGACCGAAGCTTTCTTT	TRBJ1-1	TRBV20-1	NA	NA
CASSGTSGEDTQYF	TGTGCCAGCAGCGGGACTAGCGGAGAAGATACGCAGTATTTT	TRBJ2-3	TRBV7-9	NA	TRBD2
CSVPTSGSSYEQYF	TGCAGTGTTCCGACTAGCGGGAGCTCCTACGAGCAGTACTTC	TRBJ2-7	TRBV20-1	NA	TRBD2
CASSSHSRLNTEAFF	TGTGCCAGCAGCTCCCACTCTCGCCTGAACACTGAAGCTTTCTTT	TRBJ1-1	TRBV5-8	NA	NA
CASSQTLGLGPSYEQYF	TGTGCCAGCAGCCAAACCCTCGGGTTGGGGCCATCCTACGAGCAGTACTTC	TRBJ2-7	TRBV4-2	NA	NA
CSAGRALSTEAFF	TGCAGTGCTGGCCGGGCGCTGAGCACTGAAGCTTTCTTT	TRBJ1-1	TRBV20-1	NA	NA
CASSVNTADEKLFF	TGTGCCAGCAGCGTAAACACGGCGGATGAAAAACTGTTTTTT	TRBJ1-4	TRBV9	NA	NA
CASSPQGARQETQYF	TGTGCCAGCAGTCCTCAGGGGGCCAGACAAGAGACCCAGTACTTC	TRBJ2-5	TRBV28	many	TRBD1
CAWRQDRVETQYF	TGTGCCTGGAGACAGGACAGGGTAGAGACCCAGTACTTC	TRBJ2-5	TRBV30	few	TRBD1
CASSLGRQVSYNEAFF	TGTGCCAGCAGTTTAGGTAGACAGGTCTCCTACAATGAAGCTTTCTTT	TRBJ1-1	TRBV12-3/TRBV12-4	NA	NA
CAWSVRSPNEQFF	TGTGCCTGGAGTGTACGTAGCCCTAATGAGCAGTTCTTC	TRBJ2-1	TRBV30	NA	NA
CSVEQPGGWTEAFF	TGCAGCGTTGAACAACCAGGGGGCTGGACTGAAGCTTTCTTT	TRBJ1-1	TRBV29-1	NA	TRBD1
CASSYSANYGYTF	TGCGCCAGCAGCTACAGTGCTAACTATGGCTACACCTTC	TRBJ1-2	TRBV6-6	many	NA
CATSPAGTGGDIQYF	TGTGCCACCAGCCCGGCAGGGACAGGAGGGGACATTCAGTACTTC	TRBJ2-4	TRBV15	NA	TRBD1
CASSPNPTADYNSPLHF	TGTGCCAGCAGTCCAAACCCGACAGCAGACTATAATTCACCCCTCCACTTT	TRBJ1-6	TRBV6-1	many	NA
CTSSLEPAESTDTQYF	TGTACCAGCAGCTTAGAGCCGGCGGAAAGCACAGATACGCAGTATTTT	TRBJ2-3	TRBV7-6	NA	NA
CASSLFGGGLQETQYF	TGCGCCAGCAGCTTGTTTGGGGGGGGACTACAAGAGACCCAGTACTTC	TRBJ2-5	TRBV5-1	many	TRBD2
CASSQATSVVNEQYF	TGCGCCAGCAGCCAAGCGACCAGCGTCGTCAACGAGCAGTACTTC	TRBJ2-7	TRBV4-1	NA	NA
CSVTITTLAKNIQYF	TGCAGCGTAACAATAACCACATTAGCCAAAAACATTCAGTACTTC	TRBJ2-4	TRBV29-1	NA	NA
CSAAPSGYTF	TGCAGTGCTGCCCCTTCTGGCTACACCTTC	TRBJ1-2	TRBV20-1	NA	NA
CSVRGYNEQFF	TGCAGCGTTCGGGGCTACAATGAGCAGTTCTTC	TRBJ2-1	TRBV29-1	many	NA
CASSPSTGTDYGYTF	TGTGCCAGCTCACCGTCGACAGGGACTGACTATGGCTACACCTTC	TRBJ1-2	TRBV18	many	TRBD1